These 26 T cell receptor beta chains came from one sample sequenced in a study of CD8 T cells in Susac syndrome. When the RNA was reverse transcribed, random hexamers were used with an input of about 0.45 to 1 ug. Via MiXCR, TCRdb re-called the immunoSEQ multiplex PCR reads, giving one row per CDR3 protein. The sample lists about 300,000 distinct CDR3 sequences, 89% seen once, with 0.18% in the top ten. Sequencing used CD8+ T cells from PBMCs. These receptors originate from a human donor with multiple sclerosis.

The rearrangement joins TRBV24-1 to TRBJ2-3; D call uncertain. Trimming took 3 bases from V and 1 from J, leaving 10 bases between them. CDR3 length equals 15 residues. Germline lookup yields CDR1 KGHDR and CDR2 SFDVKD. This chain's CDR3 is CATSDPRTRTDTQYF. CDR3 in DNA: TGTGCCACCAGTGATCCCAGAACACGCACAGATACGCAGTATTTT.

V gene TRBV7-8 combines with J gene TRBJ2-5; D ambiguous. The CDR3 spans 15 residues. CDR1 is SGHVS, CDR2 FQNEAQ, per germline. Trimming took off 7 bases at V and 5 bases at J, with 20 bases between the two ends. CDR3 coding DNA: TGTGCCAGCATCACTTTCACTGGTCAGCATGAGACCCAGTACTTC. This codes for CASITFTGQHETQYF.

This clonotype has just one count. The chain employs TRBV18 and TRBJ2-7, with 10 bases fitting TRBD2. Looked up from germline, CDR1 is KGHSH and CDR2 is LQKENI. CDR3 length equals 16 residues. V dropped 2 bases and J dropped 4; count of bases not matched to a gene: 8. The CDR3 spells CASSPEILAGVYEQYF. CDR3 sequence (DNA): TGTGCCAGCTCACCAGAGATTCTAGCGGGAGTTTACGAGCAGTACTTC. Using reference TRBV18 and TRBJ2-7 for the parts outside the CDR3, the full variable domain is NAGVMQNPRHLVRRRGQEARLRCSPMKGHSHVYWYRQLPEEGLKFMVYLQKENIIDESGMPKERFSAEFPKEGPSILRIQQVVRGDSAAYFCASSPEILAGVYEQYFGPGTRLTVT.

The chain carries TRBV7-9 and TRBJ1-1, with D possibly TRBD1 on 5 matching bases. The V gene's germline CDR1 is SEHNR and CDR2 FQNEAQ (reference sequence). V gave up 8 bases and J gave up 5 bases, with 18 bases separating them. The CDR3 loop spans 14 amino acids. In nucleotides, the CDR3 is TGTGCCAGCCCGCCGTCCGGGGGAGGGACTGAAGCTTTCTTT. It codes for CASPPSGGGTEAFF. The entire variable domain, with the rest obtained from reference TRBV7-9 and TRBJ1-1, is as follows: DTGVSQNPRHKITKRGQNVTFRCDPISEHNRLYWYRQTLGQGPEFLTYFQNEAQLEKSRLLSDRFSAERPKGSFSTLEIQRTEQGDSAMYLCASPPSGGGTEAFFGQGTRLTVV.

The chain links TRBV3-1 to TRBJ2-5; possibly TRBD1 for D (5 bases). Germline loops: CDR1 LGHDT, CDR2 YNNKEL (reference sequence). The CDR3 has 16 residues. V dropped 1 base and J dropped 5 bases, with 17 bases sitting between them. The CDR3 is CASSQASQGKHETQYF. CDR3 DNA sequence: TGTGCCAGCAGCCAAGCGAGTCAGGGAAAACATGAGACCCAGTACTTC.

The J gene is TRBJ2-3, the V gene TRBV21-1; TRBD2 was called by the table and not checked on the DNA. TRBV21-1 has pseudogene status. This CDR3 spans 12 amino acids. Here the CDR3 reads CAPPRRENTQYF. The CDR3 DNA reads TGTGCCCCCCCCCGGAGAGAGAATACGCAGTATTTT.

V is TRBV28 and J is TRBJ2-7, with D perhaps matching TRBD2 (6 bases). Trimming stripped 7 bases from V and 2 bases from J, with 18 bases between. The CDR3 contains 15 residues. Germline V gene data show CDR1 as MDHEN and CDR2 as SYDVKM. The CDR3 DNA reads TGTGCCAGCAACCACCCGGAGGGAGCTACCTACGAGCAGTACTTC. Its protein is CASNHPEGATYEQYF.

This clonotype has a single count. The genes are TRBV5-6 and TRBJ2-2; tentative D call: TRBD2 (5 bases). V was clipped by 4 bases and J by 2 bases, with 12 bases between them. The CDR3 sequence is 15 residues long. The germline gives CDR1 SGHDT, CDR2 YYEEEE. The CDR3 reads CASSPPGYNTGELFF. The CDR3 nucleotides read TGTGCCAGCAGCCCTCCGGGGTACAACACCGGGGAGCTGTTTTTT.

V is TRBV14 and J is TRBJ2-5; D unresolved. Germline V gives CDR1 SGHDN, CDR2 FVKESK. CDR3 length: 15 residues. V lost 0 bases, J lost 2 bases, and 10 bases lay in between. Here the CDR3 reads CASSQDSYPQETQYF. The CDR3 bases are TGTGCCAGCAGCCAAGATTCCTATCCTCAAGAGACCCAGTACTTC.

In its sample, this clonotype was seen a few times. The gene calls are TRBV7-3 and TRBJ2-1; D unresolved. The germline V gene has CDR1 SGHTA and CDR2 FQGTGA. This CDR3 contains 12 residues. Trimming took off 0 bases at V and 8 bases at J, with 5 bases between the two ends. The CDR3 protein is CASSLTRDEQFF. Written as DNA, the CDR3 is TGTGCCAGCAGCTTAACTCGGGATGAGCAGTTCTTC.

J is TRBJ1-2 and V is TRBV14, with TRBD1 as a possible D gene (5 bases). Trimming took off 0 bases at V and 4 bases at J, with 9 bases between the two ends. Germline CDR1 is SGHDN and CDR2 is FVKESK. CDR3 length equals 14 residues. The CDR3 coding sequence is TGTGCCAGCAGCCAAGATTTCGGGGGCTATGGCTACACCTTC. Protein sequence: CASSQDFGGYGYTF.

The chain links TRBV16 to TRBJ1-2, with D possibly being TRBD1 (5 bases). Germline loops: CDR1 KGHSY, CDR2 FQNENV. The CDR3 length is 14 residues. Trimming removed 5 bases at V and 14 bases at J, with 24 bases between. CDR3 amino acids: CASSSPSRGRAGTF. CDR3 DNA: TGTGCCAGCAGCTCACCTTCTCGGGGCCGGGCTGGAACCTTC.

V is TRBV19 and J is TRBJ2-7; D gene unclear. V was trimmed by 6 bases and J by 0 bases, leaving 9 bases between them. The length of the CDR3 is 13 residues. CDR1 and CDR2 from the germline V gene are LNHDA and SQIVND (reference sequence). The CDR3 sequence: CASRSQSSYEQYF. The CDR3 nucleotides read TGTGCCAGTAGGAGCCAGAGCTCCTACGAGCAGTACTTC.

The chain employs TRBV4-2 and TRBJ2-3; D call uncertain. V shed 0 bases and J shed 4 bases, with 11 bases lying between them. Germline V gene sequence: CDR1 LGHNA, CDR2 YNFKEQ. The CDR3 has 15 amino acids. Here the CDR3 DNA reads TGTGCCAGCAGCCAAGAATACCTGGCAGCAGATACGCAGTATTTT. It translates to CASSQEYLAADTQYF.

CDR3 DNA sequence: TGCAGCGTTGCCCATCCCGGGACGTATGAAGCTTTCTTT. Residues: CSVAHPGTYEAFF. This chain links TRBV29-1 with TRBJ1-1; a weak D match, TRBD1 (5 bases). The germline V gene encodes CDR1 SQVTM and CDR2 ANQGSEA. V was pared by 4 bases and J by 7 bases, with 16 bases between. This CDR3 comprises 13 residues.

The rearrangement joins TRBV6-6 to TRBJ2-1; possibly TRBD1 or TRBD2 for D (5 bases each). This CDR3 has 13 amino acids. V lost 8 bases to trimming and J lost 4 bases, with 12 bases between them. Per germline, CDR1 MNHNY and CDR2 SVGAGI (reference sequence). The CDR3 reads CASRDRNYNEQFF. As DNA, the CDR3 is TGTGCCAGCCGGGACCGCAATTACAATGAGCAGTTCTTC.

The J gene is TRBJ2-3, the V gene TRBV27, with D perhaps matching TRBD2 (6 bases). This CDR3 region has 15 residues. V lost 2 bases and J 5 bases, leaving 14 bases between the germline ends. Per the germline V gene, CDR1 is MNHEY and CDR2 is SMNVEV (reference sequence). The CDR3 nucleotides read TGTGCCAGCAGTTTACACGGGAGCCTGATAGATACGCAGTATTTT. This codes for CASSLHGSLIDTQYF.

The V gene is TRBV14, the J gene TRBJ2-4, with D unresolved. The V end was cut by 0 bases, the J end by 6 bases, with 3 bases between. The CDR3 sequence is 12 residues long. Germline CDR1 SGHDN, CDR2 FVKESK. This CDR3 is CASSQEGNIQYF. The DNA of the CDR3 is TGTGCCAGCAGCCAAGAGGGAAACATTCAGTACTTC.

This chain uses TRBV2 with TRBJ1-2; 10 bases map to TRBD1. V shed 5 bases, J shed 2 bases, and the junction held 2 bases outside the gene matches. Germline CDR1 is SNHLY and CDR2 is FYNNEI. The CDR3 runs to 14 residues. CDR3 sequence reads: CASSSGQGNYGYTF. The DNA of the CDR3 is TGTGCCAGCAGTTCGGGACAGGGGAACTATGGCTACACCTTC.

The chain links TRBV7-9 to TRBJ2-7; D gene uncertain. Germline lookup yields CDR1 SEHNR and CDR2 FQNEAQ (reference sequence). The CDR3 length is 12 residues. Trimming left V 5 bases short and J 2 bases short, with 7 bases between. In DNA form, the CDR3 reads TGTGCCAGCAGCGACCGTCCCTACGAGCAGTACTTC. Translated: CASSDRPYEQYF.

Only a few counts were recorded for this clonotype. J is TRBJ1-2 and V is TRBV27; D not certain. The CDR3 consists of 14 residues. Germline-derived CDR1 and CDR2 are MNHEY and SMNVEV (reference sequence). V was shortened by 3 bases and J by 3 bases, with 11 bases between the two germline ends. In nucleotides, the CDR3 is TGTGCCAGCAGTTTTGCGCGGGCGTACTATGGCTACACCTTC. Translated, it gives CASSFARAYYGYTF.

The chain couples TRBV13 to TRBJ2-3; maybe TRBD2 (5 bases). The CDR3 is 17 residues long. Trimming took off 1 base at V and 0 bases at J, with 14 bases between the two ends. Germline V gene sequence: CDR1 PRHDT, CDR2 FYEKMQ (reference sequence). In DNA form, the CDR3 reads TGTGCCAGCAGCTTAGAGCCGGCGGGTGCTAGCACAGATACGCAGTATTTT. Residues: CASSLEPAGASTDTQYF.

This clonotype was observed a few times. The chain employs TRBV4-2 and TRBJ2-5; D might be TRBD2 (7 bases). CDR1 and CDR2 from the germline V gene are LGHNA and YNFKEQ. Trimming removed 1 base from V and 3 bases from J, with 21 bases in between. The CDR3 runs to 18 residues. CDR3 nucleotides: TGTGCCAGCAGCCAAGGTCGTGGAGGGGGGGGATATGAAGAGACCCAGTACTTC. Amino acids: CASSQGRGGGGYEETQYF.

The chain carries TRBV12-3 or TRBV12-4 and TRBJ2-3; 9 bases match TRBD2. Trimming cost V 2 bases and J 3 bases; bases outside gene matches: 9. The CDR3 totals 17 residues. CDR3 in amino acids: CASSLSRAGGETDTQYF. The CDR3 DNA reads TGTGCCAGCAGTTTAAGTAGGGCGGGAGGGGAGACAGATACGCAGTATTTT.

The J gene is TRBJ1-1, the V gene TRBV25-1; no clear D. Trimming shortened V by 2 bases and J by 5 bases, and 9 bases separated the two germline ends. The CDR3 is made up of 13 amino acids. Germline V gives CDR1 MGHDK, CDR2 SYGVNS. The CDR3 nucleotides are TGTGCCAGCAGTGAAGGGTGGAGGACTGAAGCTTTCTTT. Translated, it gives CASSEGWRTEAFF.

The V and J genes are TRBV20-1 and TRBJ2-1, with 10 bases lining up with TRBD2. The CDR3 is 16 amino acids. CDR1 and CDR2 from the germline V gene are DFQATT and SNEGSKA (reference sequence). The V gene end was trimmed by 5 bases and the J gene end by 4 bases; junction bases not matched to a gene: 11. CDR3 DNA sequence: TGCAGTGCTCCTGATCCTCTAGCGGGGGAATACAATGAGCAGTTCTTC. Amino acids: CSAPDPLAGEYNEQFF.